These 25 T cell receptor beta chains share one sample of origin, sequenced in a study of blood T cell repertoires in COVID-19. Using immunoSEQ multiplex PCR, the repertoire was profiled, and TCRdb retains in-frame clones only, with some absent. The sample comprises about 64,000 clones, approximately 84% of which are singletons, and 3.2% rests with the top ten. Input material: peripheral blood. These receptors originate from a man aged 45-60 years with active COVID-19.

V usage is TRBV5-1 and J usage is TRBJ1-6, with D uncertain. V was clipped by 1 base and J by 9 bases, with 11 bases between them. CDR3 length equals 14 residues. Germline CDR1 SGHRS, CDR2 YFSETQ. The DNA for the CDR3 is TGCGCCAGCAGCTTGACGCTGGAGGCTTCACCCCTCCACTTT. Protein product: CASSLTLEASPLHF.

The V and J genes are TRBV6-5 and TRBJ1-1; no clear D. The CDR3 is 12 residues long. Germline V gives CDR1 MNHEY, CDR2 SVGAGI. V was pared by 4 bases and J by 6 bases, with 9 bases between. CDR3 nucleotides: TGTGCCAGCAGTTCTTTGGCGGCTGAAGCTTTCTTT. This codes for CASSSLAAEAFF.

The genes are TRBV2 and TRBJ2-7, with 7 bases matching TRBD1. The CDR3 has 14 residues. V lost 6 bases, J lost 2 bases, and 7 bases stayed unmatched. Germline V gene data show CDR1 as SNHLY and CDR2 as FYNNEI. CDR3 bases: TGTGCCAGCAGGGGGACAGTCCTAGCCTACGAGCAGTACTTC. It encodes CASRGTVLAYEQYF. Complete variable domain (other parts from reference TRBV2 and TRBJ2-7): EPEVTQTPSHQVTQMGQEVILRCVPISNHLYFYWYRQILGQKVEFLVSFYNNEISEKSEIFDDQFSVERPDGSNFTLKIRSTKLEDSAMYFCASRGTVLAYEQYFGPGTRLTVT.

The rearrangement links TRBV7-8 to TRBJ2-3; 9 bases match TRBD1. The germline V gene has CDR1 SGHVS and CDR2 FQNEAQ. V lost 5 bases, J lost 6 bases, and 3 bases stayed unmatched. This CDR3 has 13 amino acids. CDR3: CASSVQGADTQYF. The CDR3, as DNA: TGTGCCAGCAGCGTACAGGGGGCGGATACGCAGTATTTT.

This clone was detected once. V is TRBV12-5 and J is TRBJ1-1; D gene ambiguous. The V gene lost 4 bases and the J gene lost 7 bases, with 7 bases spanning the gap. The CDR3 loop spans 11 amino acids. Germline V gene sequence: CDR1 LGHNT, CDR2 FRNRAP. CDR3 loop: CASGSGNEAFF. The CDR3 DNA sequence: TGTGCTAGTGGTTCGGGTAATGAAGCTTTCTTT.

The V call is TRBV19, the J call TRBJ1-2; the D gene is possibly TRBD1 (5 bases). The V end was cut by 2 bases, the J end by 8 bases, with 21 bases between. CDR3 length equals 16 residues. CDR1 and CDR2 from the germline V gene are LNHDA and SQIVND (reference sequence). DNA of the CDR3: TGTGCCAGTAGTATAAAGGGGTCGGAGGGTTCGAGCGGCTACACCTTC. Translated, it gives CASSIKGSEGSSGYTF.

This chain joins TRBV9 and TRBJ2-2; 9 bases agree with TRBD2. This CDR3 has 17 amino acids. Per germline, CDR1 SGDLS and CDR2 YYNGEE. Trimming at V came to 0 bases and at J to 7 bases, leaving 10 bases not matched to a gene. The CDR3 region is CASSVASSGGMGGELFF. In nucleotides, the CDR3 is TGTGCCAGCAGCGTAGCTTCGAGCGGGGGGATGGGCGGGGAGCTGTTTTTT.

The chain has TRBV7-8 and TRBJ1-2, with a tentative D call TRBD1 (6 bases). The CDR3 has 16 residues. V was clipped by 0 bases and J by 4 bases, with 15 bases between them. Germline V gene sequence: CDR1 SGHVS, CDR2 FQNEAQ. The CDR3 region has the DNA TGTGCCAGCAGCTTAGCGCCGCAGGGGCGGACCTATGGCTACACCTTC. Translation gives CASSLAPQGRTYGYTF.

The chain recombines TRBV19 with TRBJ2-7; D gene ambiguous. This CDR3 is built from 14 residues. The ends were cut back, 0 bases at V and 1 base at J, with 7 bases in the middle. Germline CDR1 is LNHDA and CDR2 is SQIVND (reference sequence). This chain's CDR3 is CASSIDGGSYEQYF. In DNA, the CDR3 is TGTGCCAGTAGTATAGACGGCGGATCCTACGAGCAGTACTTC.

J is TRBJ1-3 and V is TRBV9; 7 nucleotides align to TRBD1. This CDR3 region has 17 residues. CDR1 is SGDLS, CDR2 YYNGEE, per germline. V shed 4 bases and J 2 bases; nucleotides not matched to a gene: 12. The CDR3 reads CASSPRTGRSTGNTIYF. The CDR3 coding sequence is TGTGCCAGCAGCCCGCGGACAGGTCGGTCAACTGGAAACACCATATATTTT.

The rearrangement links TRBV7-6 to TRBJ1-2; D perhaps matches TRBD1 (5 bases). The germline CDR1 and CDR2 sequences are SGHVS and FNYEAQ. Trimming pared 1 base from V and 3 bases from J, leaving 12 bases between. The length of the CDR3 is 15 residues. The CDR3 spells CASSLGGAGDYGYTF. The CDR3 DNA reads TGTGCCAGCAGCTTAGGCGGGGCGGGGGACTATGGCTACACCTTC.

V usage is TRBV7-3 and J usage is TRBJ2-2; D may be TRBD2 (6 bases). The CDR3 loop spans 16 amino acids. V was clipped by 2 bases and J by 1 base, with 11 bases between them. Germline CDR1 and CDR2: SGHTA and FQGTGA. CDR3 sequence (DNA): TGTGCCAGCAGCTTAGACCGACTAGGGAACACCGGGGAGCTGTTTTTT. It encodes CASSLDRLGNTGELFF.

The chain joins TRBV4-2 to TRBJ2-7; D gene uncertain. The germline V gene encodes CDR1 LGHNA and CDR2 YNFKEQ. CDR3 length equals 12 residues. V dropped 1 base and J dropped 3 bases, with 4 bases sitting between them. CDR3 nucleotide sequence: TGTGCCAGCAGCCAAGGTAACTACGAGCAGTACTTC. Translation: CASSQGNYEQYF.

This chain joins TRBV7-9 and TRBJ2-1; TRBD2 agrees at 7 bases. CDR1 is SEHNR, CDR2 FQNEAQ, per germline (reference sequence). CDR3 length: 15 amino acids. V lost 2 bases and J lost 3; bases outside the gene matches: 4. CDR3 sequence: CASSLSAGSYNEQFF. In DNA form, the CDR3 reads TGTGCCAGCAGCTTATCAGCGGGGAGCTACAATGAGCAGTTCTTC. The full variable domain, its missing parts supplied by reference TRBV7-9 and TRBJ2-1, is DTGVSQNPRHKITKRGQNVTFRCDPISEHNRLYWYRQTLGQGPEFLTYFQNEAQLEKSRLLSDRFSAERPKGSFSTLEIQRTEQGDSAMYLCASSLSAGSYNEQFFGPGTRLTVL.

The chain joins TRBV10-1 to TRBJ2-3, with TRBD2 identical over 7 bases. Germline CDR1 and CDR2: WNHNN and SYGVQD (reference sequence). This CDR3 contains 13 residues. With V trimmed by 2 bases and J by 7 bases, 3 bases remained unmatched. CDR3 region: CASSERAGNTQYF. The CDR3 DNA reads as TGCGCCAGCAGTGAGAGAGCGGGGAATACGCAGTATTTT.

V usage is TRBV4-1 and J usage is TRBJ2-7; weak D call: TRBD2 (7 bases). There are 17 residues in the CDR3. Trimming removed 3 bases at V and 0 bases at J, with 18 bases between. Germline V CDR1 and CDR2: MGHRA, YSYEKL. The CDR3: CASSHLKGGGSSYEQYF. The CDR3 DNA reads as TGCGCCAGCAGCCACCTGAAAGGGGGGGGGAGCTCCTACGAGCAGTACTTC.

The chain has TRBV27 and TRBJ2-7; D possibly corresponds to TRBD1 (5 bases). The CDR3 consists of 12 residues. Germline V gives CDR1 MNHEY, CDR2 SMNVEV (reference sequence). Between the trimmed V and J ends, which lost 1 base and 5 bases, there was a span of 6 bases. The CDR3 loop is CASSLLGDEQYF. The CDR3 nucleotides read TGTGCCAGCAGTTTATTAGGGGACGAGCAGTACTTC.

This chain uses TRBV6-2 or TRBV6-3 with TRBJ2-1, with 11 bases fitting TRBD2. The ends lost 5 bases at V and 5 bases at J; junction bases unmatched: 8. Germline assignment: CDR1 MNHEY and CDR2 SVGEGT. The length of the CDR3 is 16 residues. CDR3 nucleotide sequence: TGTGCCAGCAGTCCCGATCCGGGACTAGCGGACAATGAGCAGTTCTTC. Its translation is CASSPDPGLADNEQFF.

CDR3 nucleotides: TGTGCCAGCAGTTCCAGGTTAGCAGGGGTAACAGATACGCAGTATTTT. As protein: CASSSRLAGVTDTQYF. This chain uses TRBV28 with TRBJ2-3; a weak D match, TRBD1 (6 bases). Trimming removed 4 bases at V and 3 bases at J, with 17 bases between. The length of the CDR3 is 16 residues. In germline, CDR1 is MDHEN, CDR2 SYDVKM. Variable domain in full (rest from reference TRBV28 and TRBJ2-3): DVKVTQSSRYLVKRTGEKVFLECVQDMDHENMFWYRQDPGLGLRLIYFSYDVKMKEKGDIPEGYSVSREKKERFSLILESASTNQTSMYLCASSSRLAGVTDTQYFGPGTRLTVL.

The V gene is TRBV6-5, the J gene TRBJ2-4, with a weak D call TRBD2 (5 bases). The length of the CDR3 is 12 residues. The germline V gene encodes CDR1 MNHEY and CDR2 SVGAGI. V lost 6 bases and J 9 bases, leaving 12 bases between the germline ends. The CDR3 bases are TGTGCCAGCAGGCAGTCCGAGGGCATTCAGTACTTC. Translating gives CASRQSEGIQYF.

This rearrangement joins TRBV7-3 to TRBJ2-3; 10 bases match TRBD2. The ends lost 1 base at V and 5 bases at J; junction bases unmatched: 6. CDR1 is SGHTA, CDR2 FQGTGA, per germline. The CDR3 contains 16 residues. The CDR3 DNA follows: TGTGCCAGCAGCTTAAACAGCGGGGGGGCCCAAGATACGCAGTATTTT. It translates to CASSLNSGGAQDTQYF.

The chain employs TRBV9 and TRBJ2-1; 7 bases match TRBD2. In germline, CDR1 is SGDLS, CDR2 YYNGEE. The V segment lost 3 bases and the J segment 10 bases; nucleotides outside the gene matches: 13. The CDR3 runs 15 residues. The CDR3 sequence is CASSATSVKHGEQFF. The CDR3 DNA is TGTGCCAGCAGCGCCACTAGCGTAAAACATGGCGAGCAGTTCTTC.

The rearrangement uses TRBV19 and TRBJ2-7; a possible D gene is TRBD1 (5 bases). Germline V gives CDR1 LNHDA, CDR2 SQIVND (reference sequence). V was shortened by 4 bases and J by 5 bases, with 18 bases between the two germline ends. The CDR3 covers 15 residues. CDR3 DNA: TGTGCCAGTAGTACCCGTAAAGGGGAAAGACACGAGCAGTACTTC. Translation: CASSTRKGERHEQYF.

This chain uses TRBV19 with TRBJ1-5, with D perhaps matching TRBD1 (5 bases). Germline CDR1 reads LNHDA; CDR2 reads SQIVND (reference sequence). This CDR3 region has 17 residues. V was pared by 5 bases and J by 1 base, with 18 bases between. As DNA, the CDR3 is TGTGCCAGTAGTGTCCGCAGGGAAAGTGGGAGCAATCAGCCCCAGCATTTT. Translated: CASSVRRESGSNQPQHF.

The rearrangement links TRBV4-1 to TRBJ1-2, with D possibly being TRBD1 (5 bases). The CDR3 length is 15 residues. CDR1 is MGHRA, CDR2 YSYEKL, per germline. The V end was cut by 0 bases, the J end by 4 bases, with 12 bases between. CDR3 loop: CASSQDRQPIYGYTF. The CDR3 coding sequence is TGCGCCAGCAGCCAAGATCGACAGCCCATCTATGGCTACACCTTC.